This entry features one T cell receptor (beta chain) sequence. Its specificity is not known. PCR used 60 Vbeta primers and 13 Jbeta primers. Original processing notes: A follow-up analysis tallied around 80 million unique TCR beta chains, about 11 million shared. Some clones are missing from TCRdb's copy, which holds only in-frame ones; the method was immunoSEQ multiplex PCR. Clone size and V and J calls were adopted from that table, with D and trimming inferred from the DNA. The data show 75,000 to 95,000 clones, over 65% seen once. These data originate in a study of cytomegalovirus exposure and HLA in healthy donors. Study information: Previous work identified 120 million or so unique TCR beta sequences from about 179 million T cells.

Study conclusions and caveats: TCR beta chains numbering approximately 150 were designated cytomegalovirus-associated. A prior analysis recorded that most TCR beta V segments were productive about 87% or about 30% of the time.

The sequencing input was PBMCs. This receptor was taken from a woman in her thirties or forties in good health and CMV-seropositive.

DNA of the CDR3: TGTGCCAGCAGGGACTTCTACGAGCAGTACTTC. This translates into CASRDFYEQYF. The gene calls are TRBV28 and TRBJ2-7; D may be TRBD2 (5 bases). The germline V and J ends were trimmed by 6 bases and 3 bases, with 6 bases remaining between them. This CDR3 has 11 amino acids. The V gene's germline CDR1 is MDHEN and CDR2 SYDVKM.